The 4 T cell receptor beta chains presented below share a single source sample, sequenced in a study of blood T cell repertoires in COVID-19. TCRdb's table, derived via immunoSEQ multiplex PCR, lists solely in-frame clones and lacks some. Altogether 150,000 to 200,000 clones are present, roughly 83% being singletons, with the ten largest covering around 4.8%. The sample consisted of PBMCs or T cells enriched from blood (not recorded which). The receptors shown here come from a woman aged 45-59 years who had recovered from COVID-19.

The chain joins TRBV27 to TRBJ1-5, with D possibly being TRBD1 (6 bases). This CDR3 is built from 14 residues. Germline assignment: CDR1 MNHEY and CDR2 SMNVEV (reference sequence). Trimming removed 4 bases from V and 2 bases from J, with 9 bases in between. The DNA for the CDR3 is TGTGCCAGCAGTTCAGGGGCTCGCAATCAGCCCCAGCATTTT. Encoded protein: CASSSGARNQPQHF.

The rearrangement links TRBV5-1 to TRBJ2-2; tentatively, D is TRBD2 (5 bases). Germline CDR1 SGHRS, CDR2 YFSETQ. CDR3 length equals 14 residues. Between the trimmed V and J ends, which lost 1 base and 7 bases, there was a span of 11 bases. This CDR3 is CASSLIRAGGELFF. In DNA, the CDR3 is TGCGCCAGCAGCTTGATTCGGGCGGGCGGGGAGCTGTTTTTT.

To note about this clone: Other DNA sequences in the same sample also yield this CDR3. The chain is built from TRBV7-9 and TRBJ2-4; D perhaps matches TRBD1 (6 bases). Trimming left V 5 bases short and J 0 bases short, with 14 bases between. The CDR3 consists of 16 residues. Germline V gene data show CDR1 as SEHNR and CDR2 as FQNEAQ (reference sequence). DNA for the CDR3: TGTGCCAGCAGCCCCAGGGGAGTCCTAGCCAAAAACATTCAGTACTTC. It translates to CASSPRGVLAKNIQYF.

This CDR3 is CASSPSGGIEQYV. In nucleotides, the CDR3 is TGTGCCAGCAGCCCTAGCGGGGGGATCGAGCAGTACGTC. J is TRBJ2-7 and V is TRBV13, with TRBD2 matching over 11 bases. The CDR3 length is 13 residues. Germline V gives CDR1 PRHDT, CDR2 FYEKMQ (reference sequence). V dropped 5 bases and J dropped 6; count of bases not matched to a gene: 3.